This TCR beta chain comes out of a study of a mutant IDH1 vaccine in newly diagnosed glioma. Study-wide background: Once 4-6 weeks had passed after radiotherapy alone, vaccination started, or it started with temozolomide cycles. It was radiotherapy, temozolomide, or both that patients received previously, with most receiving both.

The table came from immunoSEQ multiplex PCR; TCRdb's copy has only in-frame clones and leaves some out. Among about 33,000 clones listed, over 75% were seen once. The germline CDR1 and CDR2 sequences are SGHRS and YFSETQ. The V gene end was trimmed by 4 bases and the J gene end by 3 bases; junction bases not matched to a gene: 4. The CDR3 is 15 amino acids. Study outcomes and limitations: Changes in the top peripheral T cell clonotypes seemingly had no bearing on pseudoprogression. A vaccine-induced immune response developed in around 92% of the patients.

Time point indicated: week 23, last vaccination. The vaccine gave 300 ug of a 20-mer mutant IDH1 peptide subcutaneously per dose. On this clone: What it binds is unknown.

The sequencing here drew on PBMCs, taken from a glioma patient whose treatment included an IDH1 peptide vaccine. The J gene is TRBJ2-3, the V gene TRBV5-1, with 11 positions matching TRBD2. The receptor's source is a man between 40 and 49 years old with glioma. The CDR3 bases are TGCGCCAGCAGCCAATGGACTAGCGGGACAGATACGCAGTATTTT. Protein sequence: CASSQWTSGTDTQYF. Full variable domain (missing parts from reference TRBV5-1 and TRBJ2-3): KAGVTQTPRYLIKTRGQQVTLSCSPISGHRSVSWYQQTPGQGLQFLFEYFSETQRNKGNFPGRFSGRQFSNSRSEMNVSTLELGDSALYLCASSQWTSGTDTQYFGPGTRLTVL.